The clone carrying this T cell receptor (beta chain) was observed a handful of times. Its antigen is as yet unknown. The CDR3 has 13 amino acids. CDR1 and CDR2 (germline): SNHLY, FYNNEI. V was clipped by 7 bases and J by 6 bases, with 16 bases between them. It was template switching that added a universal primer site, and there were unique molecular identifiers on the cDNA. Each CDR3 protein gets one entry after TCRdb re-called the 5' RACE reads with MiXCR. The sample includes some 200,000 distinct CDR3 sequences, around 6.9% seen only once; the top ten take about 1.8%. The data belong to a study of identical twins. The study, taken as a whole, reports: Compared with unrelated sharing, twin-shared out-of-frame alpha sequences had more low-probability sequences. Models underestimated how often monozygotic twins shared out-of-frame TCR alpha. Surplus twin overlap in beta out-of-frame sequences was less pronounced.

These data were also reused for a study on yellow fever vaccine responses in identical twins.

What was sequenced was memory (CD45RO+) T cells sorted from blood. The chain carries TRBV2 and TRBJ2-7, with D possibly matching TRBD2 (6 bases). This TCR was sampled from a young woman in good health. The CDR3 DNA is TGTGCCAGCACTGCGGGGCTCGGGCTCGAGCAGTACTTC. It translates to CASTAGLGLEQYF.